The next 5 T cell receptor beta chains were all read from a single sample in a study of T and B cells in COVID-19 patients. BIOMED2 TRB-A/B primer pools were used in multiplex TRB PCR. TCRdb called the multiplex PCR reads again in MiXCR, with one record for every CDR3 protein. Of approximately 8,000 distinct CDR3 sequences listed, roughly 25% were seen once; the top ten hold 5% to 8%. Blood genomic DNA input for TRB amplification was about 240-500 ng. The sample consisted of blood. Receptors originate from a human donor who had recovered from COVID-19.

This clonotype was detected only a few times. The rearrangement joins TRBV2 to TRBJ2-5, with 7 bases identical to TRBD1. From germline, CDR1 is SNHLY and CDR2 FYNNEI. The CDR3 contains 11 residues. Unmatched junction bases numbered 1, after V lost 3 bases and J lost 9 bases. The CDR3 region is CASSDGQAQYF. The CDR3 region has the DNA TGTGCCAGCAGTGACGGACAGGCCCAGTACTTC.

Within the sample, this clonotype is medium-sized. The chain uses TRBV5-5 and TRBJ2-7; TRBD1 matches 9 bases. CDR1 and CDR2 (germline): SGHKS, YYEKEE (reference sequence). CDR3 length: 16 residues. Losses at the gene ends were 0 bases for V and 5 bases for J; bases not matched to a gene: 9. In DNA form, the CDR3 reads TGTGCCAGCAGCTTGGCCACCGGGACAGGGTGGGACGAGCAGTACTTC. Amino acids: CASSLATGTGWDEQYF.

This clonotype was picked up many times. The rearrangement uses TRBV5-4 and TRBJ1-3; D remains unclear. Trimming left V 4 bases short and J 4 bases short, with 9 bases between. CDR1 is SGHNT, CDR2 YYREEE, per germline (reference sequence). This CDR3 comprises 13 residues. CDR3 residues: CASSRVEGNTIYF. The CDR3 DNA reads TGTGCCAGCAGCCGGGTAGAGGGAAACACCATATATTTT.

The chain employs TRBV28 and TRBJ2-2; 7 bases match TRBD2. The V gene's germline CDR1 is MDHEN and CDR2 SYDVKM. With V trimmed by 1 base and J by 7 bases, 6 bases remained unmatched. The CDR3 consists of 15 residues. CDR3 residues: CASSLFGGKGGELFF. The CDR3 DNA is TGTGCCAGCAGTTTATTCGGGGGGAAGGGCGGGGAGCTGTTTTTT.

Turning to this clonotype: A read error may explain this, as a much larger clone is one base away. The chain uses TRBV6-6 and TRBJ1-1; no clear D gene. Trimming stripped 1 base from V and 2 bases from J, with 11 bases between. Looked up from germline, CDR1 is MNHNY and CDR2 is SVGAGI (reference sequence). This CDR3 is built from 15 residues. CDR3 amino acids: CASSYYAVINTEAFF. CDR3 in DNA: TGTGCCAGCAGTTACTATGCGGTCATTAACACTGAAGCTTTCTTT.